This T cell receptor beta chain was sequenced for a study of blood T cell repertoires in COVID-19. Study-wide background: T cells, B-cell-depleted T cells, or PBMCs supplied cDNA or gDNA.

As processed by the authors: It was from reference gene primer amplification that nucleated cell counts were estimated. Assay: immunoSEQ multiplex PCR; the TCRdb copy retains only in-frame clones and omits some. That table gives V, J and clone size, and the DNA gave D and trimming. The table lists tens of thousands of clones, approximately 88% of them singletons, with 50% to 75% in the top ten. Material for sequencing was peripheral blood. The sequence was collected from a man in his sixties or seventies with acute or convalescent COVID-19.

This CDR3 is CASSQTGGPREQYF. The CDR3 coding sequence is TGTGCCAGCAGCCAAACGGGAGGCCCCCGTGAGCAGTACTTC. The V gene is TRBV2, the J gene TRBJ2-7; TRBD2 agrees at 7 bases. In germline, CDR1 is SNHLY, CDR2 FYNNEI. This CDR3 is 14 amino acids long. Germline trimming cut 6 bases from V and 7 bases from J; bases unmatched to any gene: 12.